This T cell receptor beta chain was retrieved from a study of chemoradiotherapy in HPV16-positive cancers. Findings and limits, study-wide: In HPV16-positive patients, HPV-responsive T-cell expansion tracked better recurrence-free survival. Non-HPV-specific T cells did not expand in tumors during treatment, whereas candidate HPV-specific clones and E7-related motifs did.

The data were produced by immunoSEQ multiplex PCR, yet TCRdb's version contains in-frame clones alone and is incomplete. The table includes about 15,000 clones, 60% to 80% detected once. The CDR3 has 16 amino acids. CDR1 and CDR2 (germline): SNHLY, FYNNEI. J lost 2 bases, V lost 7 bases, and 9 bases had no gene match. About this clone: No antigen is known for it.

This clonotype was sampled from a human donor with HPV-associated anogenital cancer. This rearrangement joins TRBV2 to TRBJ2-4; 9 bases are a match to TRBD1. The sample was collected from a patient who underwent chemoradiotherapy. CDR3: CASTPGQGLPKNIQYF. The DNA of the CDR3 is TGTGCCAGCACCCCGGGACAGGGTCTACCCAAAAACATTCAGTACTTC.